This TCR beta chain was captured by sequencing in a study of blood T cell repertoires in COVID-19. About the research overall: The samples span acute and convalescent COVID-19 from the United States, Italy and Spain.

TCRdb's copy holds only in-frame clones and misses some; the assay was immunoSEQ multiplex PCR. The data hold about half a million clones, with less than 90% observed a single time. The sequence was obtained from a woman aged 55-69 years who had recovered from COVID-19. The sample consisted of PBMCs or T cells enriched from blood (not recorded which).

CDR3 nucleotide sequence: TGTGCCAGCAGCTCCGAACAGGGCGGTGGTGAAAAACTGTTTTTT. This translates into CASSSEQGGGEKLFF. The rearrangement joins TRBV5-4 to TRBJ1-4; a weak D match, TRBD1 (6 bases). The CDR3 sequence is 15 residues long. CDR1 SGHNT and CDR2 YYREEE come from the germline V gene (reference sequence). Trimming pared 3 bases from V and 7 bases from J, leaving 16 bases between.